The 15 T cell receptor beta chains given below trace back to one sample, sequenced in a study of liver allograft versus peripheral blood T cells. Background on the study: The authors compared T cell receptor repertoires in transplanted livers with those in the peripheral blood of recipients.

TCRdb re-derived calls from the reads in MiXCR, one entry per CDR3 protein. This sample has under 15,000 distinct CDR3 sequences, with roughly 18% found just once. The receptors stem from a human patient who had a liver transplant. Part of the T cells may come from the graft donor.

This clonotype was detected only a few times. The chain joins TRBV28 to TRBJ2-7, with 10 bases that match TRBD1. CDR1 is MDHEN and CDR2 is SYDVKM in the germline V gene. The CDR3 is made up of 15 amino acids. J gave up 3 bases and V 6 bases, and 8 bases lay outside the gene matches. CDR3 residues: CASSTPGQGNYEQYF. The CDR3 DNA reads TGTGCCAGCAGCACCCCGGGACAGGGGAACTACGAGCAGTACTTC.

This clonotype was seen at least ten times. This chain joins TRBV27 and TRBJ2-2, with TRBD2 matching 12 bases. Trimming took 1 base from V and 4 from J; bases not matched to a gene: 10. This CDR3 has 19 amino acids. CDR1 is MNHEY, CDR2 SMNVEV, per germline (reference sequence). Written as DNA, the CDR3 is TGTGCCAGCAGTTTATTGGGGGCTAGCGGGAGGGCCCCCACCGGGGAGCTGTTTTTT. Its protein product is CASSLLGASGRAPTGELFF.

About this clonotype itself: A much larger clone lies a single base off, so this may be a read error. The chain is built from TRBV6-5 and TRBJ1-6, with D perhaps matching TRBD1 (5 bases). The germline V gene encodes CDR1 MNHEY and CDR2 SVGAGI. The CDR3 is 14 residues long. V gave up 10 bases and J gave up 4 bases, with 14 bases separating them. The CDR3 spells CANSPGLYNSPLHF. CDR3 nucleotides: TGTGCCAACAGCCCGGGACTTTATAATTCACCCCTCCACTTT.

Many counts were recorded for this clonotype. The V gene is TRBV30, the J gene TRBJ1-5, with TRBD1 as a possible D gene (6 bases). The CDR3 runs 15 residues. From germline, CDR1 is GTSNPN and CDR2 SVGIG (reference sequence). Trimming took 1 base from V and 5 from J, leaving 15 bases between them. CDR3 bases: TGTGCCTGGAGTGCCCGGGGGGCAGGCGATCAGCCCCAGCATTTT. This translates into CAWSARGAGDQPQHF.

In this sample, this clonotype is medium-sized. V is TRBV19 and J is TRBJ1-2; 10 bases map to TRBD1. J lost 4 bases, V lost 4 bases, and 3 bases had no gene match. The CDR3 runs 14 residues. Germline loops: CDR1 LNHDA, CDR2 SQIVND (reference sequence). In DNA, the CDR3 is TGTGCCAGTAGTACGGACAGGGGGAGCTATGGCTACACCTTC. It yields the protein CASSTDRGSYGYTF.

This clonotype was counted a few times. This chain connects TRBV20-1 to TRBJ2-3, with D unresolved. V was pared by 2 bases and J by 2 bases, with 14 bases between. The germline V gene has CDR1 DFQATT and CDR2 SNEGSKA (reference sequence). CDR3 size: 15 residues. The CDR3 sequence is CSARLRATATDTQYF. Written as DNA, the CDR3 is TGCAGTGCTAGACTCCGGGCTACGGCCACAGATACGCAGTATTTT.

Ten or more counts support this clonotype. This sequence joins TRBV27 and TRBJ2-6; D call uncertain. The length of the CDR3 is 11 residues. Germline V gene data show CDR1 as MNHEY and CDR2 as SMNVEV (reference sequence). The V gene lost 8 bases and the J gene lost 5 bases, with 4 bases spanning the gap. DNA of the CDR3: TGTGCCAGCGGGAGGGCCAACGTCCTGACTTTC. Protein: CASGRANVLTF.

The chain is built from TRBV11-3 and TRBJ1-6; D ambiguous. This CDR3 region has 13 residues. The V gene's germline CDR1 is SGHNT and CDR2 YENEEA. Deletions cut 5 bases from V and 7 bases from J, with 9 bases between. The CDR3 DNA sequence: TGTGCCAGCAGCCCCGGGGTGAATTCACCCCTCCACTTT. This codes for CASSPGVNSPLHF.

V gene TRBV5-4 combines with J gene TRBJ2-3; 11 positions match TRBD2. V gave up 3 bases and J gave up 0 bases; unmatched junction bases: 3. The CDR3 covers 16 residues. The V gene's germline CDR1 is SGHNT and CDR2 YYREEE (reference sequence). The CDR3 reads CASSSRLAGSTDTQYF. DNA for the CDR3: TGTGCCAGCAGCTCTCGACTAGCGGGAAGCACAGATACGCAGTATTTT.

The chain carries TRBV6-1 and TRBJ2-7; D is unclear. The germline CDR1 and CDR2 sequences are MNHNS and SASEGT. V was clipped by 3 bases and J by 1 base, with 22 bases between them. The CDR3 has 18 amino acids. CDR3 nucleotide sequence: TGTGCCAGCAGTGAGGTGTACGGGCAGCCTTTATCTTCCTACGAGCAGTACTTC. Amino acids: CASSEVYGQPLSSYEQYF.

The CDR3 coding sequence is TGTGCCAGCAGTTCTACGGGGGGGAGCACAGATACGCAGTATTTT. Translating gives CASSSTGGSTDTQYF. The chain combines TRBV12-3 or TRBV12-4 with TRBJ2-3; 8 bases agree with TRBD2. This CDR3 is built from 15 residues. Unmatched junction bases numbered 3, after V lost 4 bases and J lost 0 bases.

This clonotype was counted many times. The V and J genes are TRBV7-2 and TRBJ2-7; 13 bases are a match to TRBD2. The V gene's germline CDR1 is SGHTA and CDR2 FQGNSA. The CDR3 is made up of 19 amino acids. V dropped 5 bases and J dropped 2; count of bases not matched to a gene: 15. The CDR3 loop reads CASSARRGLAGAITYEQYF. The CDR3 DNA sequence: TGTGCCAGCAGCGCCCGACGAGGACTAGCGGGAGCGATCACCTACGAGCAGTACTTC.

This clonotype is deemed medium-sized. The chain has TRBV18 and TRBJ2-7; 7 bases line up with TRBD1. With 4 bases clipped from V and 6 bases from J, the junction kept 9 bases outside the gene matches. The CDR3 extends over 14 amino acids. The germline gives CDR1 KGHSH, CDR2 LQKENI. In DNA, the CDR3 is TGTGCCAGCTCACGGAACAAACAGGGGTCCGAGCAGTACTTC. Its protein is CASSRNKQGSEQYF.

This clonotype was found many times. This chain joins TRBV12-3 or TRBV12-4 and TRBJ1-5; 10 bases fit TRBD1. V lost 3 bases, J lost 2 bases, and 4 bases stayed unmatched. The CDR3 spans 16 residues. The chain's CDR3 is CASSLTGGGGNQPQHF. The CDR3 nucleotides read TGTGCCAGCAGTTTGACAGGGGGCGGGGGCAATCAGCCCCAGCATTTT.

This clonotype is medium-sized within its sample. The CDR3 DNA sequence: TGTGCCAGCAGCCTCCTTTTGCGTGGGGGGGACGAGCAGTACTTC. Protein sequence: CASSLLLRGGDEQYF. V gene TRBV5-4 combines with J gene TRBJ2-7; 7 bases align to TRBD2. CDR1 is SGHNT and CDR2 is YYREEE in the germline V gene (reference sequence). The trim removed 4 bases at V and 5 bases at J, leaving 12 bases unmatched. This CDR3 spans 15 amino acids.